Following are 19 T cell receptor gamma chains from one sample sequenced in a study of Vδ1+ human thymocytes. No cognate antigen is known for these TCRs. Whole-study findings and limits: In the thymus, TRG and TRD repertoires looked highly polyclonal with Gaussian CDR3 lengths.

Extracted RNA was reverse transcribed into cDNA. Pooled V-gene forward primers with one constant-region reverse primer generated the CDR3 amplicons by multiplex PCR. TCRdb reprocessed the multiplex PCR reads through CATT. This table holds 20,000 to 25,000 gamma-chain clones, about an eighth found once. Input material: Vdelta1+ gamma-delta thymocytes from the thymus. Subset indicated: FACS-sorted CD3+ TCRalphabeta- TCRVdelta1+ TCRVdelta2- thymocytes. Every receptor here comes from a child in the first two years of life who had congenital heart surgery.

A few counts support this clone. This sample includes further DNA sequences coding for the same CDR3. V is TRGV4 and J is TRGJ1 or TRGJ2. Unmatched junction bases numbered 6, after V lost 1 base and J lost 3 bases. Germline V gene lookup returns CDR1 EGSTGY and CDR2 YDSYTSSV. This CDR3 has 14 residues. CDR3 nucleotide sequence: TGTGCCACCTGGGATGGTCCGATTTATTATAAGAAACTCTTT. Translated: CATWDGPIYYKKLF.

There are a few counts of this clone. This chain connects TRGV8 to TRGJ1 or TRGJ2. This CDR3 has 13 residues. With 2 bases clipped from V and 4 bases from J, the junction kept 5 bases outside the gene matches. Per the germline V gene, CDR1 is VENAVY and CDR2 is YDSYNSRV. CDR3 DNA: TGTGCCACCTGGGATACGAGGTATTATAAGAAACTCTTT. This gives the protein CATWDTRYYKKLF.

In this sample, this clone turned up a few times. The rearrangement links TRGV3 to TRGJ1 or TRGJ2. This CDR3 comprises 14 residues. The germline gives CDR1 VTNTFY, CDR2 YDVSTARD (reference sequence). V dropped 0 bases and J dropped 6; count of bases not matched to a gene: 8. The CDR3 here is CATWDRPHPYKKLF. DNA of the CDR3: TGTGCCACCTGGGACAGGCCTCACCCTTATAAGAAACTCTTT.

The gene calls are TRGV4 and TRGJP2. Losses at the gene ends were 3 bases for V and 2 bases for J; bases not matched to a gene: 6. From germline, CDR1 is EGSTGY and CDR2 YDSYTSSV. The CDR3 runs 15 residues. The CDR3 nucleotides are TGTGCCACCTGGGATAGCATGAGTAGTGATTGGATCAAGACGTTT. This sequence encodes CATWDSMSSDWIKTF.

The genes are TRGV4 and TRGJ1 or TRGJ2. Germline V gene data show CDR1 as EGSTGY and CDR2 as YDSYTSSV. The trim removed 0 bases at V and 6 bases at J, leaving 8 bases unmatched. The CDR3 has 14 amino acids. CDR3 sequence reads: CATWDGRGRYKKLF. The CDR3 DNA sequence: TGTGCCACCTGGGATGGGCGCGGGCGTTATAAGAAACTCTTT.

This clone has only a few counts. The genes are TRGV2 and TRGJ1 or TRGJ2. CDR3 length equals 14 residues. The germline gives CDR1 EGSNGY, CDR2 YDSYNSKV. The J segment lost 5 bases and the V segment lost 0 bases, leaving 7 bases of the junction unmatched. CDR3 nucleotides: TGTGCCACCTGGGACGGGCTTCGGGATTATAAGAAACTCTTT. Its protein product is CATWDGLRDYKKLF.

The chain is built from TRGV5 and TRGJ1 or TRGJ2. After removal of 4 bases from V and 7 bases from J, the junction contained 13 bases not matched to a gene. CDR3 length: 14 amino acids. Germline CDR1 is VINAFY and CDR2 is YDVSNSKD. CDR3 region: CATWEISSPYKKLF. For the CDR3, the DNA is TGTGCCACCTGGGAGATCAGCAGCCCCTATAAGAAACTCTTT.

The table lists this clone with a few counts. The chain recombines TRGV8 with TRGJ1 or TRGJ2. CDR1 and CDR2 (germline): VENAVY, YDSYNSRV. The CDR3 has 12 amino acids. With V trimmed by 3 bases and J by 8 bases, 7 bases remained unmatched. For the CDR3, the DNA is TGTGCCACCTGGGATCCTCAAAATAAGAAACTCTTT. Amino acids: CATWDPQNKKLF.

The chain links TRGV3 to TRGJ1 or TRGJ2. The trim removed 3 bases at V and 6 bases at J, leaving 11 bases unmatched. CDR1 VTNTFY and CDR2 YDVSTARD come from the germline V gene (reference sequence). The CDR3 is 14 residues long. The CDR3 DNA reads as TGTGCCACCTGGGACCAAAAGAGGGGTTATAAGAAACTCTTT. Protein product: CATWDQKRGYKKLF.

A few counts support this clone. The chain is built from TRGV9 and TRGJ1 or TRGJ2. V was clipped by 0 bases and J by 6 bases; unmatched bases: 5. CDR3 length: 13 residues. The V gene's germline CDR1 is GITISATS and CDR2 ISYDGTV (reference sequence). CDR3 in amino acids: CALWEVNCYKKLF. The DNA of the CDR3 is TGTGCCTTGTGGGAGGTGAACTGTTATAAGAAACTCTTT.

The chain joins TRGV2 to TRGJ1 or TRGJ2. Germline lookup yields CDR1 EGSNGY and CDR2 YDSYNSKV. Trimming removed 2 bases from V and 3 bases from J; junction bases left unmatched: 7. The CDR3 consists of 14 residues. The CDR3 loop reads CATWDEQFYYKKLF. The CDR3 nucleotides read TGTGCCACCTGGGACGAGCAGTTTTATTATAAGAAACTCTTT.

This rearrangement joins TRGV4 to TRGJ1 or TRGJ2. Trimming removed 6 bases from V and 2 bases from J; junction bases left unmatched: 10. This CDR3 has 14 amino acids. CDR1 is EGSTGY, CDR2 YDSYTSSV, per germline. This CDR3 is CATWRSYHYYKKLF. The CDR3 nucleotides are TGTGCCACCTGGAGATCGTACCATTATTATAAGAAACTCTTT.

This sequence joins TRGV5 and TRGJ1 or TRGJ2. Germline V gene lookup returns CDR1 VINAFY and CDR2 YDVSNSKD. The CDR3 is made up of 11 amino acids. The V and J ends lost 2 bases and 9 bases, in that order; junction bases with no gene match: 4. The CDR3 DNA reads TGTGCCACCTGGGACAAGGGTAAGAAACTCTTT. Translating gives CATWDKGKKLF.

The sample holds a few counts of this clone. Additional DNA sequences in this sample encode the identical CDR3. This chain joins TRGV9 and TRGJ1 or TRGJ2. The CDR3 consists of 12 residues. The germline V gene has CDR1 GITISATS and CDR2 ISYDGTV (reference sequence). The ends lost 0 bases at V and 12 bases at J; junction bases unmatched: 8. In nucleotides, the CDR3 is TGTGCCTTGTGGGAGGTGCAGCGTGGGAAACTCTTT. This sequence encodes CALWEVQRGKLF.

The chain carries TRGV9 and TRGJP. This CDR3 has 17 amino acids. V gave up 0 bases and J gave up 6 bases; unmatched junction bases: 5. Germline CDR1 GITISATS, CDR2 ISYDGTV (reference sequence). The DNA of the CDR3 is TGTGCCTTGTGGGAGGTGCTGCGAGAGTTGGGCAAAAAAATCAAGGTATTT. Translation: CALWEVLRELGKKIKVF.

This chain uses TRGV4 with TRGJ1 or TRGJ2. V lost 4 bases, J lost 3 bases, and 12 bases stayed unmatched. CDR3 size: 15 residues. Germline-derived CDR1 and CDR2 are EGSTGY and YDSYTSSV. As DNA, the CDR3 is TGTGCCACCTGGGACGGGCCGGGGTTTTATTATAAGAAACTCTTT. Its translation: CATWDGPGFYYKKLF.

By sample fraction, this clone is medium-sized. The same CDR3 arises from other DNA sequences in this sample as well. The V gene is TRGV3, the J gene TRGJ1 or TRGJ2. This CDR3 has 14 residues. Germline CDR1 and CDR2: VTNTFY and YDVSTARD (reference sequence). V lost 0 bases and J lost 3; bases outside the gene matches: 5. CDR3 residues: CATWDRPLYYKKLF. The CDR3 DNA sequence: TGTGCCACCTGGGACAGGCCCCTTTATTATAAGAAACTCTTT.

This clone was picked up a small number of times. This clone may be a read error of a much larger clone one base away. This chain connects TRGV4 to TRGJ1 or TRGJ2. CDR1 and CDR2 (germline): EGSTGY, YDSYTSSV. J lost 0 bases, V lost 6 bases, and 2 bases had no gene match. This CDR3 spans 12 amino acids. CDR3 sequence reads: CATWRNYYKKLF. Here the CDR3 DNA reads TGTGCCACCTGGAGGAATTATTATAAGAAACTCTTT.

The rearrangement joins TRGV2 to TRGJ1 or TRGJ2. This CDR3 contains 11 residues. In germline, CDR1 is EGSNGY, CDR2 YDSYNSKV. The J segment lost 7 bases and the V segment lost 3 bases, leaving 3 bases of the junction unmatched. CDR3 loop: CATWDQYKKLF. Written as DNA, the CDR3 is TGTGCCACCTGGGACCAATATAAGAAACTCTTT.